This T cell receptor (beta chain) was sequenced during a study of shared clonotypes between healthy human individuals. Study-level findings and limits: About 5% was the fraction of naive CD4 clonotypes found shared across several donors.

Clones were read by immunoSEQ multiplex PCR, and TCRdb kept only the in-frame ones, dropping some. The table records more than 2,000,000 clones, approximately 93% of them present only once. Per germline, CDR1 MNHNS and CDR2 SASEGT. The V end lost 5 bases, the J end lost 4 bases, and 11 bases lay between the germline ends. The CDR3 spans 13 residues. For this clone: The antigen remains unidentified.

This chain links TRBV6-1 with TRBJ1-1; TRBD1 might be the D (6 bases). The sequenced sample consisted of naive CD4+ T cells from PBMCs. Indicated subset: CD45RA+ positively selected. This TCR was recovered from a man between 18 and 29 years old in good health. Some clones in this sample may be carry-over from other donors' samples. The CDR3 loop reads CASSNLGGTEAFF. The CDR3 DNA sequence: TGTGCCAGCAGTAATCTAGGGGGCACTGAAGCTTTCTTT.